These 19 T cell receptor beta chains came from one sample sequenced in a study of cytomegalovirus exposure and HLA in healthy donors. 13 Jbeta primers and 60 Vbeta primers were used for the PCR. The table came from immunoSEQ multiplex PCR; TCRdb's copy has only in-frame clones and leaves some out. Of about 130,000 clones in the sample, about a sixth were seen once. Specimen: PBMCs. The receptors here all came from a female donor in good health and CMV-seropositive.

This clone was observed a handful of times. The chain links TRBV30 to TRBJ2-1; perhaps TRBD1 as D (5 bases). The CDR3 is 14 residues long. The germline gives CDR1 GTSNPN, CDR2 SVGIG (reference sequence). V shed 5 bases and J shed 0 bases, with 11 bases lying between them. This CDR3 is CAWGAPNSYNEQFF. The CDR3, as DNA: TGTGCCTGGGGGGCCCCTAACTCCTACAATGAGCAGTTCTTC. The full variable domain, rest sourced from reference TRBV30 and TRBJ2-1, is SQTIHQWPATLVQPVGSPLSLECTVEGTSNPNLYWYRQAAGRGLQLLFYSVGIGQISSEVPQNLSASRPQDRQFILSSKKLLLSDSGFYLCAWGAPNSYNEQFFGPGTRLTVL.

J is TRBJ2-5 and V is TRBV5-4; 9 nucleotides align to TRBD2. The CDR3 extends over 15 amino acids. Trimming at V came to 4 bases and at J to 0 bases, leaving 4 bases not matched to a gene. Germline V lookup: CDR1 SGHNT, CDR2 YYREEE (reference sequence). CDR3 in DNA: TGTGCCAGCAGCGCTACTAGCGGGTACCAAGAGACCCAGTACTTC. The encoded protein is CASSATSGYQETQYF.

CDR3 DNA: TGCGCCAGCAGCCAAGGGGGGGGAGGGCTCTTCGGGAATGAGCAGTTCTTC. It specifies CASSQGGGGLFGNEQFF. This chain joins TRBV4-3 and TRBJ2-1; TRBD2 matches at 7 bases. Trimming took 1 base from V and 7 from J; bases not matched to a gene: 13. The germline V gene has CDR1 LGHNA and CDR2 YSLEER. This CDR3 comprises 17 residues.

The sample holds a few counts of this clone. The V and J genes are TRBV5-1 and TRBJ2-7, with a possible D match to TRBD1 (6 bases). Germline-derived CDR1 and CDR2 are SGHRS and YFSETQ. CDR3 length: 14 residues. The ends were cut back, 2 bases at V and 6 bases at J, with 15 bases in the middle. CDR3 amino acids: CASSFGQQGSEQYF. CDR3 nucleotide sequence: TGCGCCAGCAGCTTCGGACAGCAGGGTAGCGAGCAGTACTTC.

The count of this clone is one. The genes are TRBV28 and TRBJ1-5, with D perhaps matching TRBD1 (5 bases). Per the germline V gene, CDR1 is MDHEN and CDR2 is SYDVKM. This CDR3 region has 16 residues. V lost 6 bases and J 0 bases, leaving 15 bases between the germline ends. Written as DNA, the CDR3 is TGTGCCAGCAGAGCCTTTCAGACAGTTAGCAATCAGCCCCAGCATTTT. Translation gives CASRAFQTVSNQPQHF.

This clone was observed a handful of times. Germline and junction disagree at one end, which may indicate a read error. The rearrangement links TRBV2 to TRBJ2-1; the match to TRBD1 covers 7 bases. Germline-derived CDR1 and CDR2 are SNHLY and FYNNEI. The CDR3 totals 11 residues. The CDR3 here is CASHMGTASVF. For the CDR3, the DNA is TGTGCCAGCCACATGGGGACAGCGTCAGTCTTC.

The sample holds a few counts of this clone. The chain employs TRBV6-1 and TRBJ2-4; D might be TRBD1 (6 bases). CDR3 length equals 14 residues. Germline assignment: CDR1 MNHNS and CDR2 SASEGT. Trimming took off 4 bases at V and 8 bases at J, with 15 bases between the two ends. The CDR3 DNA reads TGTGCCAGCAGTGGCCCGGGTAGGGGGTACATTCAGTACTTC. It translates to CASSGPGRGYIQYF.

This clone showed up just a few times. The J gene is TRBJ2-1, the V gene TRBV6-5; D possibly corresponds to TRBD1 (6 bases). Trimming removed 0 bases at V and 1 base at J, with 10 bases between. Germline CDR1 is MNHEY and CDR2 is SVGAGI. This CDR3 comprises 16 residues. The CDR3 region is CASSYSPRGSYNEQFF. In DNA, the CDR3 is TGTGCCAGCAGTTACTCCCCCAGGGGTTCCTACAATGAGCAGTTCTTC.

The chain links TRBV5-1 to TRBJ2-7; D is possibly TRBD2 (6 bases). The germline V gene encodes CDR1 SGHRS and CDR2 YFSETQ. Trimming left V 4 bases short and J 0 bases short, with 14 bases between. The CDR3 has 15 residues. CDR3 residues: CASSEDYLTSYEQYF. In DNA form, the CDR3 reads TGCGCCAGCAGCGAGGACTATTTGACCTCCTACGAGCAGTACTTC.

The chain is built from TRBV28 and TRBJ1-1, with D perhaps TRBD1 (5 bases). The V and J ends lost 5 bases and 5 bases respectively, with 18 bases between them. The germline V gene has CDR1 MDHEN and CDR2 SYDVKM. The CDR3 is 15 residues long. The CDR3 DNA reads TGTGCCAGCAGTCCCCCTCTCAGGGAGGGTACTGAAGCTTTCTTT. This sequence encodes CASSPPLREGTEAFF.

The gene calls are TRBV28 and TRBJ1-5; D gene uncertain. With 8 bases removed from V and 0 bases from J, the gap between germline ends came to 11 bases. Germline values: CDR1 MDHEN, CDR2 SYDVKM. The CDR3 is 14 residues long. This CDR3 is CASVRGYSNQPQHF. The DNA for the CDR3 is TGTGCCAGCGTGAGAGGATATAGCAATCAGCCCCAGCATTTT.

The chain employs TRBV6-5 and TRBJ2-3; 8 nucleotides line up with TRBD2. The CDR3 is 15 amino acids. Trimming cost V 2 bases and J 4 bases; bases outside gene matches: 5. Germline V gives CDR1 MNHEY, CDR2 SVGAGI. DNA of the CDR3: TGTGCCAGCAGTTACCGGGCTAGCGGGTCAGATACGCAGTATTTT. Translating it yields CASSYRASGSDTQYF.

The rearrangement uses TRBV5-1 and TRBJ2-2; 7 nucleotides align to TRBD1. This CDR3 contains 14 residues. The V gene end was trimmed by 1 base and the J gene end by 5 bases; junction bases not matched to a gene: 2. Germline V gene data show CDR1 as SGHRS and CDR2 as YFSETQ. This chain's CDR3 is CASSLPGGTGELFF. The CDR3 DNA reads TGCGCCAGCAGCTTGCCAGGGGGAACCGGGGAGCTGTTTTTT.

V is TRBV27 and J is TRBJ1-1; D unclear. Trimming cost V 0 bases and J 1 base, with 6 bases left between them. The CDR3 contains 14 residues. Germline V gene sequence: CDR1 MNHEY, CDR2 SMNVEV (reference sequence). CDR3 residues: CASSLSGRNTEAFF. The CDR3 coding sequence is TGTGCCAGCAGTTTATCCGGGAGGAACACTGAAGCTTTCTTT.

A few counts support this clone. The rearrangement joins TRBV4-1 to TRBJ2-1; possibly TRBD2 for D (6 bases). CDR1 and CDR2 from the germline V gene are MGHRA and YSYEKL. There are 16 residues in the CDR3. The ends were cut back, 1 base at V and 9 bases at J, with 19 bases in the middle. As DNA, the CDR3 is TGCGCCAGCAGCCAAGTTTTAGGGAGCGGGTCAGCTGAGCAGTTCTTC. Translating gives CASSQVLGSGSAEQFF.

The chain recombines TRBV9 with TRBJ2-5, with a tentative D call TRBD2 (7 bases). The ends were cut back, 0 bases at V and 4 bases at J, with 16 bases in the middle. CDR3 length: 16 amino acids. From germline, CDR1 is SGDLS and CDR2 YYNGEE. CDR3 coding DNA: TGTGCCAGCAGCGTAGGCCCCGGCGGGGGCGGAGAGACCCAGTACTTC. It translates to CASSVGPGGGGETQYF.

The rearrangement links TRBV28 to TRBJ2-7; TRBD2 matches at 10 bases. Germline V gene sequence: CDR1 MDHEN, CDR2 SYDVKM. With 3 bases clipped from V and 2 bases from J, the junction kept 7 bases outside the gene matches. The CDR3 length is 16 residues. The CDR3 here is CASSLGLAGATYEQYF. For the CDR3, the DNA is TGTGCCAGCAGTTTGGGGCTAGCGGGAGCGACCTACGAGCAGTACTTC. The full variable domain, completed using reference TRBV28 and TRBJ2-7, is DVKVTQSSRYLVKRTGEKVFLECVQDMDHENMFWYRQDPGLGLRLIYFSYDVKMKEKGDIPEGYSVSREKKERFSLILESASTNQTSMYLCASSLGLAGATYEQYFGPGTRLTVT.

This clone has more than one count but fewer than ten. The rearrangement uses TRBV7-9 and TRBJ2-7; D is unclear. V was clipped by 1 base and J by 7 bases, with 8 bases between them. The CDR3 runs to 12 residues. Germline CDR1 is SEHNR and CDR2 is FQNEAQ (reference sequence). CDR3 DNA sequence: TGTGCCAGCAGCTTAGAATCCCCGGAGCAGTACTTC. Protein product: CASSLESPEQYF. Full variable domain (rest looked up from reference TRBV7-9 and TRBJ2-7): DTGVSQNPRHKITKRGQNVTFRCDPISEHNRLYWYRQTLGQGPEFLTYFQNEAQLEKSRLLSDRFSAERPKGSFSTLEIQRTEQGDSAMYLCASSLESPEQYFGPGTRLTVT.

This clone was observed many times. The V call is TRBV29-1, the J call TRBJ2-1; 11 bases are shared with TRBD2. V shed 1 base, J shed 0 bases, and the junction held 5 bases outside the gene matches. There are 17 residues in the CDR3. Germline lookup yields CDR1 SQVTM and CDR2 ANQGSEA. The chain's CDR3 is CSVEGLAGGFSYNEQFF. The CDR3 DNA is TGCAGCGTTGAAGGGCTAGCGGGGGGTTTCTCCTACAATGAGCAGTTCTTC.